This T cell receptor (beta chain) stems from a study of monozygotic twins with inflammatory bowel disease. The unique tags termed UMIs, each holding a 6-nucleotide sample barcode, were added by means of template switching. No DNA is given; TCRdb re-called the 5' RACE reads and lists each CDR3 protein once. With some 200,000 distinct CDR3 sequences in the sample, the ten largest clones hold roughly 7.1%. The blood volume drawn from each donor was 2.5 ml. Germline V CDR1 and CDR2: SEHNR, FQNEAQ (reference sequence). This CDR3 spans 14 amino acids. Study results and limitations: Fewer clonotypes were shared with others by IBD patients than by healthy twins, especially with disease activity.

Remarks on this clonotype: Antigen unknown.

The receptor was derived from a human donor with ulcerative colitis or Crohn's disease, or a healthy co-twin of an affected twin (not recorded which). This chain connects TRBV7-9 to TRBJ1-4. Sequencing was performed on blood. The CDR3 protein is CASDTGTADEKLFF.